This TCR beta chain is from a study of T cells in Graves' hyperthyroidism and ophthalmopathy (dated 2019 in TCRdb). Some background on the complete study: Peripheral blood samples were taken at the time of initial diagnosis, prior to any treatment. The roughly 94 discovery patients were randomly divided into training and test sets at a 7:3 ratio. TCR Vbeta CDR3 sequencing of some 140 peripheral blood samples (43 ophthalmopathy, about 75 hyperthyroidism and approximately 17 progressor patients) is reported in the paper. Prospective prediction of ophthalmopathy was tested in an independent validation cohort of 18 to 20 hyperthyroidism patients and 17 patients who later progressed to ophthalmopathy. The study also compared thyroid tissue and blood T-cell repertoires from about six Graves' hyperthyroidism patients. To identify TCR V-J signatures that set the groups apart, the researchers used a discovery cohort of about a hundred patients, made up of 40 to 45 with Graves' ophthalmopathy and some 56 with stable Graves' hyperthyroidism. After blood sampling, hyperthyroidism patients were treated with methimazole at a starting dose of 30 mg daily, and ophthalmopathy patients were treated with high-dose intravenous methylprednisolone.

Concerning this clonotype: The antigen it recognizes is unknown. Base qualities are not provided; no much larger clone lies one nucleotide away.

Graves' hyperthyroidism was defined as stable when no progression to ophthalmopathy occurred over 18 months of follow-up. Hyperthyroidism patients were aged 18 to 65 years and newly diagnosed, with disease duration of less than 2 months. Any patient with an uncontrolled infection, another autoimmune disease, pregnancy or lactation was excluded. Diagnoses were established on the basis of clinical symptoms, serum thyroxine and TRAb, thyroid ultrasound, and orbital computed tomography. PBMCs were isolated from approximately 10 ml of fresh peripheral blood by Ficoll-Paque density gradient centrifugation. Total RNA was extracted using Trizol reagent, and RNA quality was assessed on an Agilent 2100 Bioanalyzer. TCR beta CDR3 regions were amplified from RNA transcripts. A first-round RT-PCR of the TCR CDR3 used the HTBI primer set with the Qiagen OneStep RT-PCR kit. A second multiplex PCR round built the libraries, followed by size selection and purification. The libraries were sequenced on an Illumina HiSeq2000 using paired-end 100 bp reads. As for the original processing: SOAPnuke was used to process the raw data, with reads discarded if the reads contained adapters or uncalled bases, had a mean Phred below 15, or lacked an exact constant-primer or identifier match. COPE v1.2.5 was used to merge high-quality paired reads, and clonotypes were defined as unique nucleotide sequences. MiTCR v1.1 was used to align clonotypes to the IMGT TRBV, TRBD and TRBJ reference segments. Analysis was restricted to V-J combinations with a frequency above 0.0001, which covered 99.2% of repertoires. A TCS score was defined as the ratio between F50 (clonal expansion) and ExV (chaos), using BLOSUM62-based TCRdist between CDR3 peptides within each V-J. Welch's t-statistics and random forest reduced roughly 500 V-J features to roughly 13, which were used in a naive Bayes classifier (R e1071). The raw public reads went through TCRdb reprocessing: fastp at Q25, MiXCR clone calling, in-frame beta chains kept. Every CDR3 protein is listed once, alongside the most common genes and DNA of its rows. TCRdb, not the authors, supplied the V and J calls. This sample lists some 740,000 distinct CDR3 sequences; 12% to 15% were detected once. Of the sample, about 10% is held by the ten largest clones.

The full study reports these points: Ophthalmopathy was separated from stable hyperthyroidism by a 13 V-J signature model, with just over 85% sensitivity and roughly 81% specificity obtained in cross-validation and 80%/75% obtained in testing. Blood samples also contained most of the expanded thyroid clonotypes (frequency above 0.001), which suggests that blood repertoires may reflect thyroid immune responses. In validation, the model predicted progression to ophthalmopathy a median of around 6.5 months before onset, with about 67% sensitivity and about 72% specificity. No statistical method was used to set the sample size in advance, and investigators knew the group allocation.

The CDR3, from cysteine to phenylalanine, totals 16 residues. The entry retains the CDR3 DNA only, 48 bases that are in frame from base 1. The germline ends are 16 bases apart after V is trimmed by 0 bases and J by 5 bases. As encoded in the germline V gene (reference sequence), CDR1 is MNHNY while CDR2 is SVGAGI. Material for sequencing was blood. The receptor was isolated from a woman aged 18 to 35 with Graves' hyperthyroidism. The sequence links TRBV6-6 to TRBJ1-1; too little of a D gene remains to name it. The DNA sequence is as follows: TGTGCCAGCAGTTACTCGATTTATCGGGCAGAAACTGAAGCTTTCTTT. Its protein reads: CASSYSIYRAETEAFF.